The 20 T cell receptor beta chains below come from one sample, sequenced in a study of beta chain features in type 1 diabetes. Study-wide results and caveats: Among patients with Type 1 diabetes, TCRB CDR3s were moderately but significantly shorter in every one of the four CD4+ subsets.

The antigens for these receptors are not known. Expressed TCRB transcripts were sequenced because the isolated RNA had all been reverse transcribed beforehand. Data came from immunoSEQ multiplex PCR; TCRdb stores just in-frame clones and leaves some out. The repertoire includes fewer than 25,000 clones, roughly 66% of them detected once, and 4.2% sits in the top ten. Sequenced input: Tregs from blood. These TCRs come from a man aged 18-30 years with type 1 diabetes.

The V gene is TRBV30, the J gene TRBJ2-1, with 9 nucleotides matching TRBD2. This CDR3 contains 14 residues. J gave up 4 bases and V 2 bases, and 3 bases lay outside the gene matches. Germline V gene sequence: CDR1 GTSNPN, CDR2 SVGIG (reference sequence). Written as DNA, the CDR3 is TGTGCCTGGAGTTTAACTAGCGGGTACAATGAGCAGTTCTTC. Amino acids: CAWSLTSGYNEQFF.

The V call is TRBV28, the J call TRBJ1-5; TRBD1 might be the D (5 bases). Germline values: CDR1 MDHEN, CDR2 SYDVKM. V was clipped by 6 bases and J by 0 bases, with 18 bases between them. The CDR3 is 17 residues long. The CDR3 DNA reads TGTGCCAGCAGCCTCGGGACTCAAACATATAGCAATCAGCCCCAGCATTTT. This sequence encodes CASSLGTQTYSNQPQHF.

The CDR3 DNA is TGCAGCGTGGCGGACAGGGTACGGGCGACCCAGTACTTC. It is translated as CSVADRVRATQYF. The chain joins TRBV29-1 to TRBJ2-5, with 8 bases fitting TRBD1. V dropped 6 bases and J dropped 7; count of bases not matched to a gene: 10. Germline CDR1 SQVTM, CDR2 ANQGSEA. CDR3 length equals 13 residues.

The genes are TRBV5-1 and TRBJ2-1; TRBD2 aligns across 7 bases. V lost 2 bases to trimming and J lost 1 base; unmatched junction nucleotides: 9. Per the germline V gene, CDR1 is SGHRS and CDR2 is YFSETQ. This CDR3 is 17 amino acids long. The CDR3 DNA sequence: TGCGCCAGCAGCTTCGCTGGGCTAGCGGAGTCCTACAATGAGCAGTTCTTC. This sequence encodes CASSFAGLAESYNEQFF.

J is TRBJ2-1 and V is TRBV6-6, with 9 bases identical to TRBD1. Per germline, CDR1 MNHNY and CDR2 SVGAGI (reference sequence). The CDR3 is made up of 13 amino acids. The trim removed 7 bases at V and 7 bases at J, leaving 5 bases unmatched. CDR3 protein: CASTGQGFNEQFF. The CDR3 DNA reads as TGTGCCAGCACGGGACAGGGCTTTAATGAGCAGTTCTTC.

The chain uses TRBV5-1 and TRBJ2-2; D remains unclear. There are 12 residues in the CDR3. Looked up from germline, CDR1 is SGHRS and CDR2 is YFSETQ. Trimming removed 2 bases from V and 6 bases from J, with 5 bases in between. Written as DNA, the CDR3 is TGCGCCAGCAGCTTAACTCCCGGGGAGCTGTTTTTT. Protein product: CASSLTPGELFF.

This clone was found a few times. This chain connects TRBV25-1 to TRBJ2-1; D is possibly TRBD1 (8 bases). The germline gives CDR1 MGHDK, CDR2 SYGVNS. V was cut by 5 bases and J by 2 bases, with 13 bases left in between. The CDR3 covers 15 residues. DNA of the CDR3: TGTGCCAGCAGTTGGGGGGGACAGGCCTACAATGAGCAGTTCTTC. It specifies CASSWGGQAYNEQFF.

This chain connects TRBV2 to TRBJ1-5; D call uncertain. V was shortened by 2 bases and J by 7 bases, with 21 bases between the two germline ends. Germline-derived CDR1 and CDR2 are SNHLY and FYNNEI. The CDR3 has 17 amino acids. The CDR3 is CASSESRRGGPPQPQHF. The CDR3 DNA reads as TGTGCCAGCAGTGAATCGAGGAGAGGAGGGCCCCCCCAGCCCCAGCATTTT.

As regards this clone: Mismatch with germline at one junction end may stem from a read error. The same CDR3 is also encoded by other DNA sequences in this sample. The chain employs TRBV27 and TRBJ2-3, with a weak D call TRBD2 (6 bases). Germline loops: CDR1 MNHEY, CDR2 SMNVEV (reference sequence). The CDR3 extends over 15 amino acids. CDR3 sequence (DNA): TGTGCCAGCAGCCCTCTAGCGCAAAGCACAGATACGCAGTATTTC. Translating it yields CASSPLAQSTDTQYF.

The V gene is TRBV6-4, the J gene TRBJ2-5; TRBD1 matches 7 bases. The CDR3 runs 14 residues. Trimming cost V 3 bases and J 4 bases; bases outside gene matches: 5. The germline V gene has CDR1 MRHNA and CDR2 SNTAGT. CDR3 sequence reads: CASSDDRVSETQYF. The CDR3 DNA reads as TGTGCCAGCAGTGATGACAGGGTCTCAGAGACCCAGTACTTC.

In this sample, this clone turned up a few times. This rearrangement joins TRBV18 to TRBJ2-7; 7 bases are a match to TRBD2. Germline trimming cut 8 bases from V and 2 bases from J; bases unmatched to any gene: 9. This CDR3 region has 14 residues. Germline V CDR1 and CDR2: KGHSH, LQKENI. Here the CDR3 DNA reads TGTGCCAGCCGCACTACTCGGGGGGCCTACGAGCAGTACTTC. This encodes CASRTTRGAYEQYF.

The V call is TRBV28, the J call TRBJ1-1; 7 bases fit TRBD1. CDR1 MDHEN and CDR2 SYDVKM come from the germline V gene. V trimming: 0 bases; J trimming: 5 bases; junction bases outside the gene matches: 6. CDR3 size: 15 residues. CDR3 in DNA: TGTGCCAGCAGTTTATGGGGAGGCAGGGGGACTGAAGCTTTCTTT. Its protein product is CASSLWGGRGTEAFF.

Comment on this clone: One end of the junction does not line up with germline, which may come from a read error. The V and J genes are TRBV19 and TRBJ1-4; 9 positions match TRBD1. Germline lookup yields CDR1 LNHDA and CDR2 SQIVND (reference sequence). This CDR3 contains 12 residues. The CDR3 loop is CASGDRVENLFF. CDR3 bases: TGTGCCAGTGGGGACAGGGTGGAAAATCTGTTTTTT.

V is TRBV2 and J is TRBJ1-1, with D tentatively TRBD1 (5 bases). The CDR3 sequence is 16 residues long. V shed 1 base and J shed 7 bases, with 19 bases lying between them. The germline V gene has CDR1 SNHLY and CDR2 FYNNEI. In DNA form, the CDR3 reads TGTGCCAGCAGTGAAGGGGGCAGGGCTTATCAGAATGAAGCTTTCTTT. It encodes CASSEGGRAYQNEAFF.

This clone was observed a few times. The chain employs TRBV7-9 and TRBJ2-7, with 9 bases lining up with TRBD2. CDR1 and CDR2 (germline): SEHNR, FQNEAQ (reference sequence). The CDR3 totals 11 residues. With 8 bases clipped from V and 5 bases from J, the junction kept 1 base outside the gene matches. This CDR3 reads CASGLAHEQYF. The CDR3 DNA reads as TGTGCCAGCGGACTAGCGCACGAGCAGTACTTC.

This clone occurred a few times. The chain carries TRBV5-1 and TRBJ2-5; 7 nucleotides align to TRBD1. Germline V CDR1 and CDR2: SGHRS, YFSETQ. The CDR3 runs to 14 residues. The junction had 5 bases not matched to a gene; V was cut back by 3 bases and J by 3 bases. CDR3 protein: CASSYGQEEETQYF. CDR3 DNA: TGCGCCAGCAGCTACGGACAGGAGGAAGAGACCCAGTACTTC. The entire variable domain, with the rest obtained from reference TRBV5-1 and TRBJ2-5, is as follows: KAGVTQTPRYLIKTRGQQVTLSCSPISGHRSVSWYQQTPGQGLQFLFEYFSETQRNKGNFPGRFSGRQFSNSRSEMNVSTLELGDSALYLCASSYGQEEETQYFGPGTRLLVL.

This rearrangement joins TRBV2 to TRBJ2-3; D possibly corresponds to TRBD2 (6 bases). Trimming left V 6 bases short and J 3 bases short, with 16 bases between. The CDR3 has 15 amino acids. Germline V gene data show CDR1 as SNHLY and CDR2 as FYNNEI. CDR3 protein: CASRGRWIITDTQYF. For the CDR3, the DNA is TGTGCCAGCAGGGGGAGGTGGATAATAACAGATACGCAGTATTTT.

The chain uses TRBV15 and TRBJ1-6; 8 bases are shared with TRBD1. V lost 4 bases, J lost 6 bases, and 5 bases stayed unmatched. Germline CDR1 reads LNHNV; CDR2 reads YYDKDF (reference sequence). The CDR3 covers 15 residues. CDR3 coding DNA: TGTGCCACCAGCATACAACAGGGGGGTAATTCACCCCTCCACTTT. Translation gives CATSIQQGGNSPLHF.

This chain connects TRBV7-9 to TRBJ1-4; D uncertain. V lost 2 bases to trimming and J lost 5 bases, with 12 bases between them. This CDR3 has 15 amino acids. Germline values: CDR1 SEHNR, CDR2 FQNEAQ (reference sequence). The chain's CDR3 is CASSLMGRENEKLFF. In nucleotides, the CDR3 is TGTGCCAGCAGCTTAATGGGCAGAGAGAATGAAAAACTGTTTTTT.

The V and J genes are TRBV2 and TRBJ2-7; D may be TRBD2 (6 bases). V was clipped by 3 bases and J by 6 bases, with 12 bases between them. CDR3 size: 13 residues. Germline V gene data show CDR1 as SNHLY and CDR2 as FYNNEI. The CDR3 DNA sequence: TGTGCCAGCAGTGATTACTGGACTACCGAGCAGTACTTC. This translates into CASSDYWTTEQYF.